These 25 T cell receptor beta chains share one sample of origin, sequenced in a study of CD8 T cells in ankylosing spondylitis (dated by TCRdb to the late 2010s). Here is what the overall study found, with its caveats: Blood from ankylosing spondylitis patients appeared to be characterized by a TCR beta motif composed of several highly homologous amino acid variants.

The library relied on 5' RACE. TCRdb names Illumina HiSeq 2500 as the instrument used. The raw public data were reprocessed by TCRdb itself: fastp quality trimming at Q25, MiXCR clonotype calling, in-frame beta chains only. All rows with the same CDR3 protein become a single entry with the most common DNA and genes. The sample table records about 420,000 distinct CDR3 sequences; 20% to 25% of these occur just once. The ten largest clones capture about 16% of the sample. Their specific antigens are unknown. Material: blood, either unsorted or a sorted T cell fraction (not recorded which). These receptors all stem from a male donor with ankylosing spondylitis.

This clonotype was detected a few times. The CDR3 sequence is CSARDSSGSSTDTQYF. CDR3 coding DNA: TGCAGTGCTAGAGATTCCAGCGGGAGTTCCACAGATACGCAGTATTTT. The chain carries TRBV20-1 and TRBJ2-3; 8 nucleotides align to TRBD2. This CDR3 is 16 amino acids long. The germline V gene encodes CDR1 DFQATT and CDR2 SNEGSKA (reference sequence). Trimming took 0 bases from V and 2 from J; bases not matched to a gene: 7.

At least ten counts were recorded for this clonotype. The chain combines TRBV5-1 with TRBJ2-5; D gene unclear. Germline lookup yields CDR1 SGHRS and CDR2 YFSETQ. Deletions cut 0 bases from V and 5 bases from J, with 8 bases between. The CDR3 runs to 13 residues. The CDR3 DNA follows: TGCGCCAGCAGCTTGGGGACCAGGGAGACCCAGTACTTC. Translating gives CASSLGTRETQYF.

V is TRBV10-3 and J is TRBJ1-3; D is ambiguous. CDR1 and CDR2 (germline): ENHRY, SYGVKD. The ends were cut back, 8 bases at V and 0 bases at J, with 11 bases in the middle. The CDR3 sequence is 14 residues long. CDR3 amino acids: CAIASTSSGNTIYF. In DNA form, the CDR3 reads TGTGCCATCGCATCCACCAGCTCTGGAAACACCATATATTTT.

This clonotype was seen more than once but under ten times. The chain couples TRBV12-3 or TRBV12-4 to TRBJ2-7; 13 bases match TRBD2. This CDR3 region has 14 residues. With 3 bases clipped from V and 6 bases from J, the junction kept 2 bases outside the gene matches. CDR3 bases: TGTGCCAGCAGTTTGACTAGCGGGAGGACCGAGCAGTACTTC. As protein: CASSLTSGRTEQYF.

This clonotype was observed a handful of times. The chain has TRBV29-1 and TRBJ2-1; no clear D gene. V gave up 7 bases and J gave up 7 bases, with 14 bases separating them. CDR1 and CDR2 from the germline V gene are SQVTM and ANQGSEA. This CDR3 has 12 amino acids. CDR3 nucleotides: TGCAGCGCCCATCTAGTCGTAAATGAGCAGTTCTTC. This encodes CSAHLVVNEQFF.

The rearrangement joins TRBV5-4 to TRBJ2-7, with 8 positions matching TRBD2. The CDR3 length is 15 residues. Germline V gene sequence: CDR1 SGHNT, CDR2 YYREEE (reference sequence). The V and J ends lost 4 bases and 5 bases, in that order; junction bases with no gene match: 11. CDR3: CASSPGRARGNEQYF. In nucleotides, the CDR3 is TGTGCCAGCAGCCCCGGGAGGGCCCGAGGGAACGAGCAGTACTTC.

This clonotype was seen only a few times. This sequence joins TRBV29-1 and TRBJ1-2, with D unresolved. Germline CDR1 SQVTM, CDR2 ANQGSEA. V was pared by 4 bases and J by 6 bases, with 15 bases between. This CDR3 is 13 amino acids long. CDR3 nucleotides: TGCAGCGTTGGGAGCCTCACGTTCGATGGCTACACCTTC. It codes for CSVGSLTFDGYTF. The full variable domain, in which reference TRBV29-1 and TRBJ1-2 provide the parts outside the CDR3, is SAVISQKPSRDICQRGTSLTIQCQVDSQVTMMFWYRQQPGQSLTLIATANQGSEATYESGFVIDKFPISRPNLTFSTLTVSNMSPEDSSIYLCSVGSLTFDGYTFGSGTRLTVV.

The chain carries TRBV4-1 and TRBJ2-7, with TRBD1 identical over 8 bases. Germline lookup yields CDR1 MGHRA and CDR2 YSYEKL. The V segment lost 6 bases and the J segment 2 bases; nucleotides outside the gene matches: 6. The CDR3 length is 14 residues. The CDR3 nucleotides read TGCGCCAGCAGACCGGGACAGGACACCTACGAGCAGTACTTC. Amino acid sequence: CASRPGQDTYEQYF.

Only a few counts were recorded for this clonotype. The rearrangement links TRBV25-1 to TRBJ2-5; D is possibly TRBD2 (6 bases). CDR1 is MGHDK, CDR2 SYGVNS, per germline. Deletions cut 0 bases from V and 5 bases from J, with 16 bases between. This CDR3 has 16 amino acids. The CDR3 here is CASSEYRGFGGETQYF. For the CDR3, the DNA is TGTGCCAGCAGTGAATATAGGGGCTTTGGGGGGGAGACCCAGTACTTC. Variable domain in full (rest from reference TRBV25-1 and TRBJ2-5): EADIYQTPRYLVIGTGKKITLECSQTMGHDKMYWYQQDPGMELHLIHYSYGVNSTEKGDLSSESTVSRIRTEHFPLTLESARPSHTSQYLCASSEYRGFGGETQYFGPGTRLLVL.

This clonotype has ten or more counts. The genes are TRBV20-1 and TRBJ2-1; 7 nucleotides align to TRBD1. CDR3 length: 14 residues. The germline gives CDR1 DFQATT, CDR2 SNEGSKA (reference sequence). Trimming cost V 5 bases and J 3 bases; bases outside gene matches: 7. CDR3 DNA: TGCAGTGCTTTAGACAGGGTTGGCTACAATGAGCAGTTCTTC. This codes for CSALDRVGYNEQFF.

The rearrangement joins TRBV9 to TRBJ2-1; 9 positions agree with TRBD2. The junction had 3 bases not matched to a gene; V was cut back by 0 bases and J by 2 bases. Germline CDR1 SGDLS, CDR2 YYNGEE. This CDR3 comprises 16 residues. CDR3 nucleotides: TGTGCCAGCAGCGTAGGGGCTAGCGGGGCCTACAATGAGCAGTTCTTC. This sequence encodes CASSVGASGAYNEQFF.

This chain uses TRBV4-1 with TRBJ2-5; 7 nucleotides line up with TRBD1. Looked up from germline, CDR1 is MGHRA and CDR2 is YSYEKL. The CDR3 spans 16 residues. V lost 4 bases, J lost 3 bases, and 11 bases stayed unmatched. The CDR3 is CASSLNTGDSKETQYF. The CDR3 nucleotides are TGCGCCAGCAGCCTAAATACCGGGGACAGTAAAGAGACCCAGTACTTC.

There are a few counts of this clonotype. The rearrangement joins TRBV20-1 to TRBJ1-1; tentatively, D is TRBD1 (6 bases). CDR3 length equals 12 residues. The germline V gene encodes CDR1 DFQATT and CDR2 SNEGSKA (reference sequence). Trimming pared 4 bases from V and 4 bases from J, leaving 10 bases between. In nucleotides, the CDR3 is TGCAGTGCTACGACAGGATTCACTGAAGCTTTCTTT. Its translation: CSATTGFTEAFF.

This clonotype was observed at least ten times. V usage is TRBV5-1 and J usage is TRBJ2-7, with TRBD1 as a possible D gene (5 bases). Looked up from germline, CDR1 is SGHRS and CDR2 is YFSETQ. V was trimmed by 0 bases and J by 1 base, leaving 14 bases between them. CDR3 size: 16 residues. This CDR3 is CASSLDVGHLSYEQYF. In DNA form, the CDR3 reads TGCGCCAGCAGCTTGGATGTAGGACACCTTTCCTACGAGCAGTACTTC.

The chain links TRBV20-1 to TRBJ2-1, with 10 bases aligning to TRBD2. The CDR3 sequence is 14 residues long. V lost 3 bases to trimming and J lost 7 bases; unmatched junction nucleotides: 6. Germline V gene lookup returns CDR1 DFQATT and CDR2 SNEGSKA (reference sequence). The CDR3 here is CSASTSGTLNEQFF. The CDR3 bases are TGCAGTGCTAGCACTAGCGGGACTCTTAATGAGCAGTTCTTC.

The chain combines TRBV7-2 with TRBJ2-5; D may be TRBD2 (5 bases). This CDR3 spans 13 amino acids. The germline CDR1 and CDR2 sequences are SGHTA and FQGNSA. V was cut by 2 bases and J by 3 bases, with 7 bases left in between. The DNA for the CDR3 is TGTGCCAGCAGCTTAAAAGCGGAAGAGACCCAGTACTTC. Its protein product is CASSLKAEETQYF. Full variable domain (rest looked up from reference TRBV7-2 and TRBJ2-5): GAGVSQSPSNKVTEKGKDVELRCDPISGHTALYWYRQSLGQGLEFLIYFQGNSAPDKSGLPSDRFSAERTGGSVSTLTIQRTQQEDSAVYLCASSLKAEETQYFGPGTRLLVL.

The chain carries TRBV29-1 and TRBJ1-3; D ambiguous. Trimming cost V 6 bases and J 2 bases, with 8 bases left between them. The CDR3 totals 12 residues. The germline gives CDR1 SQVTM, CDR2 ANQGSEA. CDR3 sequence: CSVAEAGNTIYF. The CDR3 coding sequence is TGCAGCGTGGCAGAAGCTGGAAACACCATATATTTT. Supplemented by reference TRBV29-1 and TRBJ1-3, the full variable domain reads SAVISQKPSRDICQRGTSLTIQCQVDSQVTMMFWYRQQPGQSLTLIATANQGSEATYESGFVIDKFPISRPNLTFSTLTVSNMSPEDSSIYLCSVAEAGNTIYFGEGSWLTVV.

This clonotype has a handful of counts. The CDR3 bases are TGTGCCAGTAGTGAGGTTATGGGGACCCGCGAGCAGTACTTC. Its translation: CASSEVMGTREQYF. J is TRBJ2-7 and V is TRBV19; perhaps D is TRBD1 or TRBD2 (5 bases each). The CDR3 is 14 amino acids. V lost 5 bases and J lost 6, with 17 bases in between. CDR1 and CDR2 (germline): LNHDA, SQIVND (reference sequence).

The rearrangement uses TRBV28 and TRBJ2-7; possibly TRBD1 or TRBD2 for D (5 bases each). CDR1 and CDR2 (germline): MDHEN, SYDVKM. With 6 bases removed from V and 2 bases from J, the gap between germline ends came to 14 bases. The CDR3 runs to 14 residues. CDR3 loop: CASRISGSPYEQYF. CDR3 DNA: TGTGCCAGCAGGATCTCAGGGAGCCCCTACGAGCAGTACTTC.

This rearrangement joins TRBV9 to TRBJ2-5; either TRBD1 or TRBD2 may fit D (6 bases each). This CDR3 comprises 17 residues. V lost 1 base, J lost 4 bases, and 20 bases lay in between. The germline CDR1 and CDR2 sequences are SGDLS and YYNGEE. CDR3 sequence (DNA): TGTGCCAGCAGCGTAATCCCGGGAAGGGGGGTTGGAGAGACCCAGTACTTC. This encodes CASSVIPGRGVGETQYF.

In DNA form, the CDR3 reads TGTGCCAGCAGCCCCATGGGTGCCTCGAACACCGGGGAGCTGTTTTTT. Amino acid sequence: CASSPMGASNTGELFF. This rearrangement joins TRBV7-2 to TRBJ2-2, with no clear D. Trimming stripped 5 bases from V and 0 bases from J, with 13 bases between. Germline V gene lookup returns CDR1 SGHTA and CDR2 FQGNSA. This CDR3 spans 16 amino acids.

This clonotype showed up just a few times. The rearrangement joins TRBV20-1 to TRBJ2-7; TRBD2 agrees at 9 bases. V shed 2 bases and J 2 bases; nucleotides not matched to a gene: 10. CDR1 is DFQATT and CDR2 is SNEGSKA in the germline V gene (reference sequence). The CDR3 runs 16 residues. The CDR3 loop reads CSARKSYASGTYEQYF. The CDR3 DNA reads as TGCAGTGCTAGAAAGTCTTACGCTAGCGGGACCTACGAGCAGTACTTC.

This clonotype was observed a few times. The rearrangement joins TRBV6-2 or TRBV6-3 to TRBJ2-2, with D uncertain. Trimming left V 5 bases short and J 6 bases short, with 10 bases between. CDR1 and CDR2 (germline): MNHEY, SVGEGT. This CDR3 region has 13 residues. As DNA, the CDR3 is TGTGCCAGCAGTACTCATGAGGCCGGGGAGCTGTTTTTT. It codes for CASSTHEAGELFF.

The rearrangement uses TRBV20-1 and TRBJ2-7; either TRBD1 or TRBD2 may supply D (5 bases each). Trimming took off 3 bases at V and 5 bases at J, with 17 bases between the two ends. The germline CDR1 and CDR2 sequences are DFQATT and SNEGSKA (reference sequence). The CDR3 runs to 14 residues. The CDR3 DNA reads as TGCAGTGCTAGGGGGACCGGCACGTACAACGAGCAGTACTTC. It codes for CSARGTGTYNEQYF.

This clonotype came up a few times. The chain is built from TRBV29-1 and TRBJ1-1; D possibly corresponds to TRBD1 (5 bases). Trimming removed 7 bases from V and 1 base from J, with 16 bases in between. In germline, CDR1 is SQVTM, CDR2 ANQGSEA. The length of the CDR3 is 14 residues. The chain's CDR3 is CSATTGPWNTEAFF. In DNA form, the CDR3 reads TGCAGCGCCACAACAGGACCCTGGAACACTGAAGCTTTCTTT.